The 6 T cell receptor beta chains reported below all come from one sample, sequenced in a study of T cell responses to AZD1222 COVID-19 vaccine. Method: immunoSEQ multiplex PCR; TCRdb's copy keeps in-frame clones and lacks some. The table records around 180,000 clones, approximately 94% of them present only once. The sample here was peripheral blood, taken on day 0 of AZD1222 vaccination. These receptors originate from an adult in good health.

The rearrangement joins TRBV11-3 to TRBJ2-1; 8 bases are shared with TRBD1. V was clipped by 5 bases and J by 4 bases; unmatched bases: 7. Per germline, CDR1 SGHNT and CDR2 YENEEA. This CDR3 comprises 15 residues. The CDR3 DNA sequence: TGTGCCAGCAGCCGGGATCAGGGGGCGTACAATGAGCAGTTCTTC. Its protein product is CASSRDQGAYNEQFF.

This clone was observed a single time. V is TRBV29-1 and J is TRBJ2-1; TRBD1 matches at 9 bases. The CDR3 totals 14 residues. CDR1 is SQVTM and CDR2 is ANQGSEA in the germline V gene. The J segment lost 6 bases and the V segment lost 7 bases, leaving 10 bases of the junction unmatched. The CDR3 region is CSALTGGRGNEQFF. CDR3 in DNA: TGCAGCGCTCTAACAGGGGGCCGTGGCAATGAGCAGTTCTTC.

The genes are TRBV25-1 and TRBJ2-7; 7 positions agree with TRBD2. The V and J ends lost 0 bases and 7 bases, in that order; junction bases with no gene match: 6. The CDR3 has 14 residues. Germline V gene data show CDR1 as MGHDK and CDR2 as SYGVNS. The CDR3: CASSEYLAGVEQYF. In DNA, the CDR3 is TGTGCCAGCAGTGAATATCTCGCGGGAGTGGAGCAGTACTTC.

The V gene is TRBV12-3 or TRBV12-4, the J gene TRBJ1-5; D is ambiguous. The CDR3 is 13 amino acids. V was pared by 6 bases and J by 4 bases, with 10 bases between. The CDR3 DNA sequence: TGTGCCAGCAGACCCGGAAGAAATCAGCCCCAGCATTTT. Its translation: CASRPGRNQPQHF.

This clone was recorded once. The rearrangement uses TRBV23-1 and TRBJ1-1, with 8 bases that match TRBD1. TRBV23-1 is labeled an ORF, and its function is uncertain. The CDR3 extends over 14 amino acids. Trimming cost V 4 bases and J 1 base; bases outside gene matches: 2. The CDR3 protein is CASSPRGQNTEAFF. CDR3 DNA sequence: TGCGCCAGCAGTCCCAGGGGGCAGAACACTGAAGCTTTCTTT.

DNA of the CDR3: TGTGCCAGCAGCGCGTTTCCAGGGGCGAGCGGAAACACCATATATTTT. This encodes CASSAFPGASGNTIYF. This chain links TRBV7-2 with TRBJ1-3; a weak D match, TRBD1 (6 bases). This CDR3 comprises 16 residues. V was shortened by 5 bases and J by 4 bases, with 18 bases between the two germline ends. CDR1 is SGHTA, CDR2 FQGNSA, per germline.